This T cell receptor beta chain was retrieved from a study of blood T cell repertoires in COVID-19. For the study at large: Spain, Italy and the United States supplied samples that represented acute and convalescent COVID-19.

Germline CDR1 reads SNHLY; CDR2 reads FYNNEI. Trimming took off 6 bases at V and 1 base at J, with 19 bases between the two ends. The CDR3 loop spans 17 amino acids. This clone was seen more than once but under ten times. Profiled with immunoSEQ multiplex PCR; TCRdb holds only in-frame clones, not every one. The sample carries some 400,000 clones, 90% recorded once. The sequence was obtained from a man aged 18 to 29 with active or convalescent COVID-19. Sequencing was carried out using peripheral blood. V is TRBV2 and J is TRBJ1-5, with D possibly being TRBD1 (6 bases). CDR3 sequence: CASSPAGGPSSNQPQHF. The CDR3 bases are TGTGCCAGCAGCCCCGCGGGGGGGCCATCAAGCAATCAGCCCCAGCATTTT.